This T cell receptor beta chain was identified during a study of cytomegalovirus exposure and HLA in healthy donors. Only in-frame clones appear in the TCRdb table, and some are missing; sequencing was by immunoSEQ multiplex PCR. This table holds about 40,000 clones, over 85% found once. Per the germline V gene, CDR1 is MNHEY and CDR2 is SVGAGI. This CDR3 contains 13 residues. Germline trimming cut 7 bases from V and 6 bases from J; bases unmatched to any gene: 8. V and J are TRBV6-5 and TRBJ2-7, with TRBD1 matching 8 bases. Sequenced sample: PBMCs. The receptor was isolated from a woman younger than 35 in good health and CMV-seronegative. The CDR3 here is CASTPGTGLEQYF. For the CDR3, the DNA is TGTGCCAGCACTCCCGGGACAGGTCTCGAGCAGTACTTC.